The 19 T cell receptor beta chains given below trace back to one sample, sequenced in a study of blood T cell repertoires in COVID-19 (dated by TCRdb to about 2020). The library came from the immunoSEQ multiplex PCR assay. This immuneACCESS table, as held by TCRdb, lists in-frame sequences with V and J called but not all clones. Of the missing ones, under half trace to an unresolved V gene in checked studies; the others have no known cause. This sample gives 45,000 or so clones in total; about 90% of them show up just once. The ten largest make up approximately 20% of the sample. Sequenced input: peripheral blood. The receptor set was obtained from a woman older than 75 in a cohort sampled during active or convalescent COVID-19.

J is TRBJ2-5 and V is TRBV25-1, with 14 nucleotides matching TRBD2. The CDR3 covers 16 residues. V was pared by 4 bases and J by 4 bases, with 5 bases of the junction left unmatched. Germline CDR1 and CDR2: MGHDK and SYGVNS. The DNA of the CDR3 is TGTGCCAGCAGTGCTGGGACTAGCGGGAGAGTAGAGACCCAGTACTTC. Residues: CASSAGTSGRVETQYF.

The chain carries TRBV7-9 and TRBJ2-7, with 11 bases aligning to TRBD2. The germline V gene has CDR1 SEHNR and CDR2 FQNEAQ (reference sequence). The CDR3 is made up of 15 amino acids. The V and J ends lost 5 bases and 7 bases, in that order; junction bases with no gene match: 10. This CDR3 reads CASSRKLAGAGEQYF. The DNA of the CDR3 is TGTGCCAGCAGCCGAAAACTAGCGGGGGCTGGTGAGCAGTACTTC.

This sequence joins TRBV9 and TRBJ2-1, with 7 bases that match TRBD2. The length of the CDR3 is 15 residues. From germline, CDR1 is SGDLS and CDR2 YYNGEE. J lost 12 bases, V lost 4 bases, and 16 bases had no gene match. CDR3 residues: CASSPLPDGEGRQFF. CDR3 nucleotides: TGTGCCAGCAGCCCACTTCCGGATGGGGAGGGTCGGCAGTTCTTC.

The chain links TRBV11-2 to TRBJ1-1; D perhaps matches TRBD1 (5 bases). Per the germline V gene, CDR1 is SGHAT and CDR2 is FQNNGV. V was cut by 8 bases and J by 4 bases, with 26 bases left in between. This CDR3 has 17 residues. The DNA for the CDR3 is TGTGCCAGCCTACGGACCGGGACTCACGAACTGAGCACTGAAGCTTTCTTT. This codes for CASLRTGTHELSTEAFF.

The chain joins TRBV19 to TRBJ1-6; weak D call: TRBD1 (6 bases). Trimming shortened V by 6 bases and J by 5 bases, and 14 bases separated the two germline ends. In germline, CDR1 is LNHDA, CDR2 SQIVND (reference sequence). The CDR3 is 15 residues long. The DNA for the CDR3 is TGTGCCAGTAGGATACAGGGATTCGATAATTCACCCCTCCACTTT. Its translation: CASRIQGFDNSPLHF.

The rearrangement links TRBV24-1 to TRBJ2-1; 14 bases line up with TRBD2. Trimming removed 4 bases from V and 3 bases from J; junction bases left unmatched: 4. Germline V gene lookup returns CDR1 KGHDR and CDR2 SFDVKD. This CDR3 comprises 17 residues. CDR3 residues: CATSDPGTSGGYNEQFF. CDR3 coding DNA: TGTGCCACCAGTGACCCCGGGACTAGCGGGGGCTACAATGAGCAGTTCTTC.

V gene TRBV10-3 combines with J gene TRBJ2-1, with 11 bases fitting TRBD2. This CDR3 is 14 amino acids long. V lost 10 bases and J lost 7; bases outside the gene matches: 9. Germline CDR1 is ENHRY and CDR2 is SYGVKD. Written as DNA, the CDR3 is TGTGCCACCGAGGGGGTAGCGGGAGGGAATGAGCAGTTCTTC. Translation: CATEGVAGGNEQFF.

This rearrangement joins TRBV19 to TRBJ2-5; D is uncertain. V was shortened by 6 bases and J by 3 bases, with 14 bases between the two germline ends. CDR3 length: 14 amino acids. Germline V CDR1 and CDR2: LNHDA, SQIVND (reference sequence). CDR3 DNA sequence: TGTGCCAGTAGGACCAGCTGGGCAGAAGAGACCCAGTACTTC. Translation: CASRTSWAEETQYF.

This rearrangement joins TRBV10-1 to TRBJ2-1, with TRBD2 matching over 7 bases. The junction had 12 bases not matched to a gene; V was cut back by 10 bases and J by 0 bases. This CDR3 comprises 16 residues. Germline CDR1 is WNHNN and CDR2 is SYGVQD (reference sequence). CDR3 protein: CAITWLAAISYNEQFF. The CDR3 DNA reads as TGCGCCATAACTTGGCTAGCGGCCATCTCCTACAATGAGCAGTTCTTC.

This clone was seen a few times. J is TRBJ1-3 and V is TRBV4-2; D is undetermined. The germline gives CDR1 LGHNA, CDR2 YNFKEQ. Trimming removed 0 bases at V and 2 bases at J, with 8 bases between. This CDR3 has 15 amino acids. The CDR3 DNA reads as TGTGCCAGCAGCCAAGAATTAACAGCTGGAAACACCATATATTTT. It yields the protein CASSQELTAGNTIYF.

This chain links TRBV24-1 with TRBJ1-2, with D hard to call. Germline CDR1 KGHDR, CDR2 SFDVKD. With 0 bases removed from V and 7 bases from J, the gap between germline ends came to 8 bases. The CDR3 sequence is 13 residues long. The CDR3 coding sequence is TGTGCCACCAGTGATTTGCGGGCGGGTGGCTACACCTTC. It translates to CATSDLRAGGYTF.

This clone occurred once. This chain links TRBV5-1 with TRBJ2-2, with 7 bases fitting TRBD1. Unmatched junction bases numbered 8, after V lost 3 bases and J lost 3 bases. The CDR3 totals 16 residues. Germline V gives CDR1 SGHRS, CDR2 YFSETQ. This CDR3 is CASSSETGSYTGELFF. DNA for the CDR3: TGCGCCAGCAGCTCAGAGACAGGGTCTTACACCGGGGAGCTGTTTTTT.

The V gene is TRBV9, the J gene TRBJ2-1; 7 nucleotides align to TRBD2. This CDR3 comprises 16 residues. CDR1 and CDR2 (germline): SGDLS, YYNGEE. Trimming at V came to 4 bases and at J to 0 bases, leaving 7 bases not matched to a gene. The CDR3 DNA reads as TGTGCCAGCAGCAAAACTAGCGCGGGCTCCTACAATGAGCAGTTCTTC. It translates to CASSKTSAGSYNEQFF.

V is TRBV5-8 and J is TRBJ2-7, with 9 bases aligning to TRBD2. V trimming: 0 bases; J trimming: 5 bases; junction bases outside the gene matches: 3. In germline, CDR1 is SGHTS, CDR2 YDEGEE. The CDR3 contains 14 residues. CDR3 DNA: TGTGCCAGCAGCTTGGCCCTAGCGGGACACGAGCAGTACTTC. It yields the protein CASSLALAGHEQYF.

The chain carries TRBV27 and TRBJ1-5, with D possibly being TRBD1 (6 bases). CDR1 is MNHEY, CDR2 SMNVEV, per germline (reference sequence). The V and J ends lost 3 bases and 4 bases respectively, with 13 bases between them. This CDR3 is 15 amino acids long. This chain's CDR3 is CASSFGTNGNQPQHF. CDR3 in DNA: TGTGCCAGCAGTTTTGGGACAAATGGTAATCAGCCCCAGCATTTT.

The gene calls are TRBV7-9 and TRBJ1-3, with D unclear. In germline, CDR1 is SEHNR, CDR2 FQNEAQ (reference sequence). This CDR3 contains 15 residues. The V end was cut by 3 bases, the J end by 0 bases, with 9 bases between. CDR3 bases: TGTGCCAGCAGCTTGGCGGGCAGCTCTGGAAACACCATATATTTT. Translating it yields CASSLAGSSGNTIYF.

CDR3 nucleotides: TGCAGCGTTTTCAGGGGTGGCTACACCTTC. Its translation is CSVFRGGYTF. The gene calls are TRBV29-1 and TRBJ1-2; a possible D gene is TRBD1 (6 bases). Germline CDR1 reads SQVTM; CDR2 reads ANQGSEA. The ends were cut back, 5 bases at V and 7 bases at J, with 8 bases in the middle. There are 10 residues in the CDR3.

The chain employs TRBV10-2 and TRBJ1-1; TRBD1 matches at 10 bases. After removal of 6 bases from V and 4 bases from J, the junction contained 8 bases not matched to a gene. In germline, CDR1 is WSHSY, CDR2 SAAADI. The CDR3 has 15 amino acids. This chain's CDR3 is CASSRSTGGGTEAFF. The CDR3 nucleotides are TGCGCCAGCAGCCGATCGACAGGGGGCGGCACTGAAGCTTTCTTT.

The gene calls are TRBV1 and TRBJ1-4. TRBV1 is deemed a pseudogene. The CDR3 runs 9 residues. The CDR3 DNA reads TGCACCAGCAGCCAAGGGGAGATCTTT. It specifies CTSSQGEIF.